The TCR beta chain under discussion was sequenced for a study of blood T cell repertoires in COVID-19. In the study overall: Acute-phase and convalescent COVID-19 samples originated in the United States, Italy and Spain. The analysed material was cDNA or gDNA that came from T cells, B-cell-depleted T cells, or PBMCs.

Seattle researchers signed up patients amid active infection and tracked them longitudinally. The V gene end was trimmed by 5 bases and the J gene end by 14 bases; junction bases not matched to a gene: 6. This CDR3 region has 11 residues. Germline V gene sequence: CDR1 MNHEY, CDR2 SVGEGT. Authors' methods: Estimation of nucleated cell counts was performed using reference gene primer amplification. The protocol was immunoSEQ multiplex PCR, while the TCRdb copy is restricted to in-frame clones and leaves out a portion. V, J and clone size reflect that table, while D and trimming were determined from the DNA. The sample lists approximately 110,000 clones, roughly 80% occurring once.

The chain combines TRBV6-2 or TRBV6-3 with TRBJ2-4, with TRBD1 identical over 7 bases. Sequencing was done on a sample of peripheral blood. The receptor was derived from a man older than 75 with COVID-19, enrolled during active disease. Here the CDR3 reads CASSQGQPKYF. The CDR3 DNA reads as TGTGCCAGCAGTCAGGGACAGCCCAAGTACTTC.